The next 17 T cell receptor beta chains were all read from a single sample in a study of blood T cell repertoires in COVID-19. Repertoires were generated with immunoSEQ multiplex PCR, while TCRdb's copy carries only in-frame clones and drops some. The sample holds 200,000 to 250,000 clones, 70% to 90% seen once. The sequenced sample was peripheral blood. All receptors come from a man aged 45 to 65 with COVID-19, enrolled during active disease.

This chain links TRBV7-9 with TRBJ2-3; TRBD1 aligns across 7 bases. CDR3 size: 15 residues. Germline CDR1 and CDR2: SEHNR and FQNEAQ (reference sequence). The trim removed 5 bases at V and 2 bases at J, leaving 7 bases unmatched. DNA for the CDR3: TGTGCCAGCAGCCCGTCGGGACAGATCACAGATACGCAGTATTTT. Encoded protein: CASSPSGQITDTQYF.

The chain joins TRBV7-3 to TRBJ2-1; 13 nucleotides match TRBD2. CDR1 and CDR2 from the germline V gene are SGHTA and FQGTGA. CDR3 size: 13 residues. The trim removed 5 bases at V and 16 bases at J, leaving 8 bases unmatched. The CDR3 reads CASSPGLAGVVFF. Written as DNA, the CDR3 is TGTGCCAGCAGCCCTGGACTAGCGGGAGTTGTTTTCTTC.

The chain uses TRBV2 and TRBJ2-7, with D unclear. The V gene lost 0 bases and the J gene lost 6 bases, with 15 bases spanning the gap. This CDR3 comprises 15 residues. Germline CDR1 is SNHLY and CDR2 is FYNNEI. The DNA for the CDR3 is TGTGCCAGCAGTGAAGCTAGGCCCTCGGGTGGCGAGCAGTACTTC. It yields the protein CASSEARPSGGEQYF.

The V gene is TRBV5-3, the J gene TRBJ2-2; 7 bases map to TRBD2. TRBV5-3 carries the ORF label, with uncertain function. The CDR3 extends over 15 amino acids. Trimming took 4 bases from V and 5 from J; bases not matched to a gene: 8. CDR3 region: CARSRQVGLTGELFF. CDR3 coding DNA: TGTGCCAGAAGCCGGCAGGTGGGACTAACCGGGGAGCTGTTTTTT.

The V and J genes are TRBV7-3 and TRBJ1-2, with 8 positions matching TRBD1. The CDR3 length is 14 residues. V was clipped by 5 bases and J by 7 bases; unmatched bases: 9. Germline V lookup: CDR1 SGHTA, CDR2 FQGTGA. In DNA form, the CDR3 reads TGTGCCAGCAGCACTCATCCAGGGGGCGGTGGCTACACCTTC. The encoded protein is CASSTHPGGGGYTF.

The chain links TRBV30 to TRBJ1-3, with D maybe TRBD1 (6 bases). The CDR3 loop spans 12 amino acids. CDR1 GTSNPN and CDR2 SVGIG come from the germline V gene (reference sequence). V lost 1 base, J lost 7 bases, and 8 bases lay in between. This chain's CDR3 is CAWSDTGNTIYF. The CDR3 DNA is TGTGCCTGGAGTGATACAGGGAACACCATATATTTT.

There are many counts of this clone. This rearrangement joins TRBV4-1 to TRBJ1-1; the D gene is possibly TRBD1 (6 bases). Germline V gene data show CDR1 as MGHRA and CDR2 as YSYEKL. This CDR3 has 17 amino acids. The germline V and J ends were trimmed by 1 base and 1 base, with 16 bases remaining between them. CDR3 nucleotide sequence: TGCGCCAGCAGCCAAGGACAGGTACTAGGTGAGAACACTGAAGCTTTCTTT. Its translation is CASSQGQVLGENTEAFF.

The chain employs TRBV6-5 and TRBJ1-1; perhaps TRBD1 as D (5 bases). With 2 bases removed from V and 0 bases from J, the gap between germline ends came to 10 bases. In germline, CDR1 is MNHEY, CDR2 SVGAGI. The CDR3 contains 15 residues. In nucleotides, the CDR3 is TGTGCCAGCAGTTACCTGACAGATTTGAACACTGAAGCTTTCTTT. Encoded protein: CASSYLTDLNTEAFF.

This chain joins TRBV28 and TRBJ1-5; 7 bases agree with TRBD1. With V trimmed by 2 bases and J by 5 bases, 6 bases remained unmatched. The germline V gene encodes CDR1 MDHEN and CDR2 SYDVKM. The CDR3 spans 15 residues. CDR3: CASSLKDRVDQPQHF. CDR3 nucleotides: TGTGCCAGCAGTTTAAAAGACAGGGTTGATCAGCCCCAGCATTTT.

The chain links TRBV14 to TRBJ1-6; D is undetermined. This CDR3 is built from 18 residues. The ends were cut back, 1 base at V and 0 bases at J, with 13 bases in the middle. CDR1 and CDR2 (germline): SGHDN, FVKESK. CDR3 nucleotide sequence: TGTGCCAGCAGCCAAGTCCCCCAGGCGCTCTCCTATAATTCACCCCTCCACTTT. This codes for CASSQVPQALSYNSPLHF.

The rearrangement joins TRBV6-4 to TRBJ2-2; TRBD2 might be the D (6 bases). The V end was cut by 0 bases, the J end by 2 bases, with 7 bases between. The germline V gene encodes CDR1 MRHNA and CDR2 SNTAGT. This CDR3 is 15 amino acids long. CDR3 DNA sequence: TGTGCCAGCAGTGACTCGCGGGACAACACCGGGGAGCTGTTTTTT. It codes for CASSDSRDNTGELFF.

The J gene is TRBJ2-5, the V gene TRBV7-3, with D perhaps TRBD2 (5 bases). Germline V lookup: CDR1 SGHTA, CDR2 FQGTGA. CDR3 size: 15 residues. V was pared by 1 base and J by 0 bases, with 9 bases between. This CDR3 is CASSLMAGHQETQYF. CDR3 nucleotides: TGTGCCAGCAGCTTAATGGCGGGCCACCAAGAGACCCAGTACTTC.

J is TRBJ2-2 and V is TRBV6-2 or TRBV6-3, with 7 bases matching TRBD1. Germline V gene data show CDR1 as MNHEY and CDR2 as SVGEGT. The V and J ends lost 4 bases and 0 bases, in that order; junction bases with no gene match: 14. The CDR3 spans 19 residues. Here the CDR3 reads CASSFSTTRGPSNTGELFF. As DNA, the CDR3 is TGTGCCAGCAGTTTTTCCACGACAAGGGGGCCCTCGAACACCGGGGAGCTGTTTTTT.

The chain uses TRBV2 and TRBJ2-3, with D uncertain. With 8 bases removed from V and 1 base from J, the gap between germline ends came to 13 bases. This CDR3 is 14 amino acids long. Germline V gene lookup returns CDR1 SNHLY and CDR2 FYNNEI. The CDR3: CASVVSRRTDTQYF. CDR3 DNA sequence: TGTGCCAGCGTGGTGTCTAGACGCACAGATACGCAGTATTTT.

The gene calls are TRBV6-6 and TRBJ2-7; 8 nucleotides match TRBD1. In germline, CDR1 is MNHNY, CDR2 SVGAGI (reference sequence). The CDR3 runs 15 residues. The junction had 11 bases not matched to a gene; V was cut back by 5 bases and J by 5 bases. CDR3 coding DNA: TGTGCCAGCAGTAAGCAGGGGGCGTTTGACCACGAGCAGTACTTC. Its protein product is CASSKQGAFDHEQYF.

This chain joins TRBV7-8 and TRBJ2-7, with a tentative D call TRBD2 (6 bases). The CDR3 runs to 17 residues. Germline V gives CDR1 SGHVS, CDR2 FQNEAQ. The V and J ends lost 5 bases and 0 bases respectively, with 20 bases between them. The CDR3 protein is CASSPRDFYTASYEQYF. CDR3 coding DNA: TGTGCCAGCAGCCCCCGGGACTTTTACACCGCCTCCTACGAGCAGTACTTC.

The chain is built from TRBV5-4 and TRBJ1-1; TRBD1 might be the D (5 bases). The CDR3 has 14 amino acids. Trimming stripped 6 bases from V and 3 bases from J, with 15 bases between. From germline, CDR1 is SGHNT and CDR2 YYREEE (reference sequence). The CDR3 loop is CASTPGGSYTEAFF. DNA of the CDR3: TGTGCCAGCACCCCGGGGGGGTCGTACACTGAAGCTTTCTTT.